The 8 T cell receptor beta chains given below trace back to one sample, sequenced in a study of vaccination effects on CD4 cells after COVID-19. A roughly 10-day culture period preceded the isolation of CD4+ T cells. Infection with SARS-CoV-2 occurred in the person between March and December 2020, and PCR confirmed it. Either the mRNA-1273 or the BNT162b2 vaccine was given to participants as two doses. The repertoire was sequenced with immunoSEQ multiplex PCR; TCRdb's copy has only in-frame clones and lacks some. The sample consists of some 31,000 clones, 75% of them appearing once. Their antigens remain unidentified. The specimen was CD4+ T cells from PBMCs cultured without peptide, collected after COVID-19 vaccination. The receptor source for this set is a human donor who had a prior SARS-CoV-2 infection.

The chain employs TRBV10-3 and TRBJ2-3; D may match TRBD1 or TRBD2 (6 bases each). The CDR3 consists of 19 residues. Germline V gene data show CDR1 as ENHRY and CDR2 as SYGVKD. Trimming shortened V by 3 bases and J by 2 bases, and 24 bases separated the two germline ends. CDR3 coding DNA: TGTGCCATCAGTGACCCAAATTGGGGGGCTAGCCTGAACACAGATACGCAGTATTTT. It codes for CAISDPNWGASLNTDTQYF.

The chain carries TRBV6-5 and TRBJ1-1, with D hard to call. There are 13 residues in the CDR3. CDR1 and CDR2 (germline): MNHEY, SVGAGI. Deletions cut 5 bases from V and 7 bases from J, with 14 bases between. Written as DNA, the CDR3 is TGTGCCAGCAGTCGGCCGGGAGACTTTGAAGCTTTCTTT. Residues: CASSRPGDFEAFF.

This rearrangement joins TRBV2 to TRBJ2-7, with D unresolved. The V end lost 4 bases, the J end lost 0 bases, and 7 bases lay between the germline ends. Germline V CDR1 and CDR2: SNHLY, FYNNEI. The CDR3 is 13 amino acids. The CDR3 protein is CASSVPLSYEQYF. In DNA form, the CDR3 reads TGTGCCAGCAGTGTTCCCCTCTCCTACGAGCAGTACTTC. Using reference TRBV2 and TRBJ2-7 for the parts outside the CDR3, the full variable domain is EPEVTQTPSHQVTQMGQEVILRCVPISNHLYFYWYRQILGQKVEFLVSFYNNEISEKSEIFDDQFSVERPDGSNFTLKIRSTKLEDSAMYFCASSVPLSYEQYFGPGTRLTVT.

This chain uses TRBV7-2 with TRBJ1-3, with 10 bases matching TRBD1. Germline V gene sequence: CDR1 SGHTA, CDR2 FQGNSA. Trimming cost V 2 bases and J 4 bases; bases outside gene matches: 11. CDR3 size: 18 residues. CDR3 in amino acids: CASSLQPRQGAEGNTIYF. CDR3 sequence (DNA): TGTGCCAGCAGCTTACAGCCACGACAGGGGGCGGAGGGAAACACCATATATTTT.

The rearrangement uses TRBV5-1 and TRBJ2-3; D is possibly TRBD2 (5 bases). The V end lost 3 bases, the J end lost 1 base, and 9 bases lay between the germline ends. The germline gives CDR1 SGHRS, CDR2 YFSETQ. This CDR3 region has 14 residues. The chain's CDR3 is CASSSGVGTDTQYF. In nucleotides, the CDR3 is TGCGCCAGCAGCTCCGGGGTGGGCACAGATACGCAGTATTTT.

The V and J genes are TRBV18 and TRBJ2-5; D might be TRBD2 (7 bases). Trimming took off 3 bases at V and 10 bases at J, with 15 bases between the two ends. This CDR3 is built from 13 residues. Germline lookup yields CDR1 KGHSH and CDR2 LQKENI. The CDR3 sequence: CASSPDSPGGQYF. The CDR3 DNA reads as TGTGCCAGCTCACCGGACAGCCCGGGAGGCCAGTACTTC.

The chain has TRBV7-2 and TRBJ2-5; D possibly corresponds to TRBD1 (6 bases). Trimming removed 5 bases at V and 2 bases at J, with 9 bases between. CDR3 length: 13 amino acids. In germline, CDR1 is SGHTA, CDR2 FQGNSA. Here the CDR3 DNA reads TGTGCCAGCAGCCGCGGACAGCAAGAGACCCAGTACTTC. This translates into CASSRGQQETQYF.

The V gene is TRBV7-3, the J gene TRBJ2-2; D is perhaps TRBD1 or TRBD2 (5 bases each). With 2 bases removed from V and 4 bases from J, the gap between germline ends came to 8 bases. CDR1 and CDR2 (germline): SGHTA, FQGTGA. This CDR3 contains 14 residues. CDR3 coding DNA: TGTGCCAGCAGCTTAGAGGGGAGCACCGGGGAGCTGTTTTTT. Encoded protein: CASSLEGSTGELFF.